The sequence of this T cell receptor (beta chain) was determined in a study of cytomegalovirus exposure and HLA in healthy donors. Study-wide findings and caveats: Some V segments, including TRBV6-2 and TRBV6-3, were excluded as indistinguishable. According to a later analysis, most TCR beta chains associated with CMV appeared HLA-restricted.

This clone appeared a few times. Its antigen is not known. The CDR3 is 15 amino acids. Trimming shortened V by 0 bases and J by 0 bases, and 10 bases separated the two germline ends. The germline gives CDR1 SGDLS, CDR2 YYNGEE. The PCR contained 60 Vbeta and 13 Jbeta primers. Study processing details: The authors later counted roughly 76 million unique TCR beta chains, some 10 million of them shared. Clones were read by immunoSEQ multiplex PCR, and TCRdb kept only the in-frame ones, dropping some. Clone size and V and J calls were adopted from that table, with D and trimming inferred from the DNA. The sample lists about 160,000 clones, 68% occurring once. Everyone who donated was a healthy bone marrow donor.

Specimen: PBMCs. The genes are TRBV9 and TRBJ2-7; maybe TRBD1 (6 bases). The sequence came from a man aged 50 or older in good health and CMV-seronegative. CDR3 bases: TGTGCCAGCAGCGTAGCACCAGGGGCCTCCTACGAGCAGTACTTC. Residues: CASSVAPGASYEQYF.